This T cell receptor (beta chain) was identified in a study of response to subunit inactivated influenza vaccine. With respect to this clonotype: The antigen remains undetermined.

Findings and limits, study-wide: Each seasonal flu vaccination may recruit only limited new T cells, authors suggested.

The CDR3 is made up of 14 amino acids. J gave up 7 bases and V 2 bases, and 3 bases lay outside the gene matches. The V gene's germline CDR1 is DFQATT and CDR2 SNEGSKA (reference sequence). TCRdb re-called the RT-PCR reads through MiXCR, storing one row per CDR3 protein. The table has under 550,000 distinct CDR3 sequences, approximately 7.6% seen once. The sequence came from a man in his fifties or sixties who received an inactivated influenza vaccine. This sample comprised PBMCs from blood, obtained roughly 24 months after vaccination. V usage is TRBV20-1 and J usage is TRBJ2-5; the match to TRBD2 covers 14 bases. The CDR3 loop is CSARKTSGGVTQYF. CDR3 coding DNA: TGCAGTGCTAGAAAGACTAGCGGGGGGGTGACCCAGTACTTC.